This T cell receptor (beta chain) was captured in a study of cytomegalovirus exposure and HLA in healthy donors. The PCR was carried out with 60 Vbeta primers and 13 Jbeta primers. Method: immunoSEQ multiplex PCR; TCRdb's copy keeps in-frame clones and lacks some. Of 150,000 to 200,000 clones listed, around 75% are singletons. This clone was found once. In germline, CDR1 is MNHEY, CDR2 SVGAGI. This CDR3 region has 11 residues. The V end was cut by 3 bases, the J end by 10 bases, with 7 bases between. This chain joins TRBV6-5 and TRBJ2-1; D gene uncertain. The clonotype was recovered from a male donor in good health and CMV-seronegative. The sequencing input was PBMCs. The CDR3 bases are TGTGCCAGCAGTTATAGCCGCGAGCAGTTCTTC. This translates into CASSYSREQFF.